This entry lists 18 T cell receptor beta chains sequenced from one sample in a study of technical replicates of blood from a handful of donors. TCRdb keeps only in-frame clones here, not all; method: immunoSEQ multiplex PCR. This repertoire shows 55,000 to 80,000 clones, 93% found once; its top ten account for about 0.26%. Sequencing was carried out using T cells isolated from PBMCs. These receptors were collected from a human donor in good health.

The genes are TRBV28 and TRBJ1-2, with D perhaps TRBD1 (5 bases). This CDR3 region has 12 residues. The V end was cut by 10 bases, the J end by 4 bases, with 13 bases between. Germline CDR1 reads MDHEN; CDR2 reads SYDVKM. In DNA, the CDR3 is TGTGCCACCGGCCGGGGGGGCTATGGCTACACCTTC. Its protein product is CATGRGGYGYTF.

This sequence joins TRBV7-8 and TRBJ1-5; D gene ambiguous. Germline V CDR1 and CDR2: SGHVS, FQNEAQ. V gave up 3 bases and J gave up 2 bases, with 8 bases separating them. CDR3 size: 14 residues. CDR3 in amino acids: CASSFQEGNQPQHF. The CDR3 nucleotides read TGTGCCAGCAGCTTTCAGGAGGGCAATCAGCCCCAGCATTTT.

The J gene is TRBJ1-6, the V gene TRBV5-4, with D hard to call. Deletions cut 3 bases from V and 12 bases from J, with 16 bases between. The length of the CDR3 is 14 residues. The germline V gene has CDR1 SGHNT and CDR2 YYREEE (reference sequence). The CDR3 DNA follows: TGTGCCAGCAGCTCCTTCGGAGGGTCAAGACCCCTCCACTTT. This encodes CASSSFGGSRPLHF.

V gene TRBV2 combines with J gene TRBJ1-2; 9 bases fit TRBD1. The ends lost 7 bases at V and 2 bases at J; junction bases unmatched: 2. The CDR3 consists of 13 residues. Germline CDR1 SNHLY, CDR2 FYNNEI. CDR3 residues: CASMGTGNYGYTF. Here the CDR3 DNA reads TGTGCCAGCATGGGGACAGGGAACTATGGCTACACCTTC.

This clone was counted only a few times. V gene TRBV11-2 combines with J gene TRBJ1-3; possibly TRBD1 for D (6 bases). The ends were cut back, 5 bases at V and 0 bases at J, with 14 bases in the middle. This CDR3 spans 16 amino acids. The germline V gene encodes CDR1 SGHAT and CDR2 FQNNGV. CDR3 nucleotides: TGTGCCAGCAGCCTAAACGCAGGGGCCTCTGGAAACACCATATATTTT. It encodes CASSLNAGASGNTIYF.

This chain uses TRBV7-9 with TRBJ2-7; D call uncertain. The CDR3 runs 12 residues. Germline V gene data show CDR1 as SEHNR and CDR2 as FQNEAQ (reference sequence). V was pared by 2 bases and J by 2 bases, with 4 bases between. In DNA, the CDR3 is TGTGCCAGCAGCTTATCTACCTACGAGCAGTACTTC. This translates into CASSLSTYEQYF.

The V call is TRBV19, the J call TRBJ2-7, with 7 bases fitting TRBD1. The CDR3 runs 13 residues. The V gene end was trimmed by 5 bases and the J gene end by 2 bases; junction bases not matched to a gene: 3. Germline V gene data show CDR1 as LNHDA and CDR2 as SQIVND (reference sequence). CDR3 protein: CASSAGQAYEQYF. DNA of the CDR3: TGTGCCAGTAGTGCAGGACAGGCCTACGAGCAGTACTTC.

In nucleotides, the CDR3 is TGTGCCAGCAGTTACCTGGCAGGATTTGAAAAACTGTTTTTT. Translation gives CASSYLAGFEKLFF. The chain joins TRBV6-5 to TRBJ1-4, with no clear D. The CDR3 is 14 amino acids. V lost 2 bases and J 7 bases, leaving 11 bases between the germline ends. Germline CDR1 reads MNHEY; CDR2 reads SVGAGI.

The CDR3: CACAPAGGSTDTQYF. The DNA of the CDR3 is TGTGCCTGCGCCCCCGCGGGGGGGAGCACAGATACGCAGTATTTT. V and J are TRBV30 and TRBJ2-3; 9 bases map to TRBD2. Trimming cost V 6 bases and J 0 bases; bases outside gene matches: 7. This CDR3 is built from 15 residues. The germline V gene has CDR1 GTSNPN and CDR2 SVGIG (reference sequence).

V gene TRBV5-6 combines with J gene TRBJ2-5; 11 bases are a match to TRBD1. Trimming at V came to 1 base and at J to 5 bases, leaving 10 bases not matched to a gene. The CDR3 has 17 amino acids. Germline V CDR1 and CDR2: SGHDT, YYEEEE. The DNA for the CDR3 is TGTGCCAGCAGCTTGCGGTTGCGGACAGGGGGCCGTGAGACCCAGTACTTC. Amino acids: CASSLRLRTGGRETQYF.

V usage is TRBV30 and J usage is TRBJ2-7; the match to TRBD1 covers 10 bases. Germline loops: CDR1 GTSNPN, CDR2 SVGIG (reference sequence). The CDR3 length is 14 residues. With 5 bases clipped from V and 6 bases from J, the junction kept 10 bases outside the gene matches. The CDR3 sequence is CAWETGTGAFEQYF. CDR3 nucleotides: TGTGCCTGGGAAACCGGGACAGGGGCCTTCGAGCAGTACTTC.

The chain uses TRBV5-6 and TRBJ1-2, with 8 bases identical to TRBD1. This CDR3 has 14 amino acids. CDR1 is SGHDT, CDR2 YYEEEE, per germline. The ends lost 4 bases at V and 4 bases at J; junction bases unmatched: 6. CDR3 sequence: CASSRGTGSYGYTF. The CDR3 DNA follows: TGTGCCAGCAGCAGAGGGACAGGTTCCTATGGCTACACCTTC.

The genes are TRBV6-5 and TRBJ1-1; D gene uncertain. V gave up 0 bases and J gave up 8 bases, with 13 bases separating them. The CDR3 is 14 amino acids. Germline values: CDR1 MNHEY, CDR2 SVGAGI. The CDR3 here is CASSYSIPIGEAFF. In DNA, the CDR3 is TGTGCCAGCAGTTACTCGATCCCAATCGGGGAAGCTTTCTTT.

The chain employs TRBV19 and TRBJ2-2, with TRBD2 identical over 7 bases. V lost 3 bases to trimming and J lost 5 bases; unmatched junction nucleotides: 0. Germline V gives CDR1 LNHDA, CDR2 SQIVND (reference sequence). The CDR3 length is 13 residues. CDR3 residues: CASSIGRTGELFF. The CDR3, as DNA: TGTGCCAGTAGTATCGGGAGGACCGGGGAGCTGTTTTTT.

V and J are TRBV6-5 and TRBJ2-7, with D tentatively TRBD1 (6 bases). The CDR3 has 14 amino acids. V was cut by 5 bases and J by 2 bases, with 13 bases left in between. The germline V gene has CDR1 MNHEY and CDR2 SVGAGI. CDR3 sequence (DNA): TGTGCCAGCAGTCCCCGACAGGCCGCCTACGAGCAGTACTTC. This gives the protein CASSPRQAAYEQYF.

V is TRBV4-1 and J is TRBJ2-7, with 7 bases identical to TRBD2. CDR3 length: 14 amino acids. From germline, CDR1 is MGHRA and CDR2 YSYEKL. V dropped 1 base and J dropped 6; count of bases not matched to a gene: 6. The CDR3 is CASSQVLAVAEQYF. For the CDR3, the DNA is TGCGCCAGCAGCCAAGTTCTAGCGGTCGCCGAGCAGTACTTC.

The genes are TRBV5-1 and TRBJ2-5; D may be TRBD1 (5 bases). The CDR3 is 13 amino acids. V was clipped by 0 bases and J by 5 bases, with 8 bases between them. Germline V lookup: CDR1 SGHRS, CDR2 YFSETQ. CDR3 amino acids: CASSLDRLETQYF. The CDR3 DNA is TGCGCCAGCAGCTTGGACAGGTTGGAGACCCAGTACTTC.

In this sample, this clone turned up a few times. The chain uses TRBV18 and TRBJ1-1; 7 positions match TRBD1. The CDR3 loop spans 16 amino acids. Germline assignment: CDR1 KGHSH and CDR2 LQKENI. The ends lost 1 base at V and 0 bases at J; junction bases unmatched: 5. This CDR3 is CASSPQPGGLNTEAFF. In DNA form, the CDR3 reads TGTGCCAGCTCACCACAGCCAGGGGGTTTGAACACTGAAGCTTTCTTT.